This T cell receptor (beta chain) originates from a study of technical replicates of blood from a handful of donors. The CDR3 has 12 residues. V lost 3 bases and J lost 8, with 10 bases in between. Germline assignment: CDR1 MDHEN and CDR2 SYDVKM. This clone was found a few times. The repertoire was sequenced with immunoSEQ multiplex PCR; TCRdb's copy has only in-frame clones and lacks some. This sample has 55,000 to 80,000 clones, with 93% found just once. This TCR was sampled from a human donor in good health. The sequenced sample consisted of T cells isolated from PBMCs. The chain recombines TRBV28 with TRBJ1-2, with D possibly TRBD1 on 5 matching bases. This CDR3 is CASSLGLAGYTF. The CDR3 region has the DNA TGTGCCAGCAGTTTGGGACTGGCCGGCTACACCTTC.